One T cell receptor beta chain is described in this entry. No cognate antigen has been identified for it. Base qualities were left out, and no much larger clone turns up one base away. This sample is part of a study of cytomegalovirus exposure and HLA in healthy donors (TCRdb year 2017). In the study overall: According to a later analysis, one platform produced both the roughly 120 validation repertoires and the 620 or so repertoires of the first cohort. The study aimed to test whether signatures of past pathogen exposure could be identified by cataloging public T cell receptors. In addition to the first cohort of 666 subjects, a separate validation cohort of 100 to 150 different subjects was used. The study combined high-throughput TCR immunosequencing, statistical association of individual TCRs with disease status, and machine learning to predict cytomegalovirus infection status. Study-wide findings and limitations: The classifier was reported to diagnose cytomegalovirus status with high specificity and sensitivity in both the original and validation cohorts. It was suggested by the authors that the approach could potentially be generalized to other disease states and immunological phenotypes. Most TCR sequences were seen in very few donors, while some public TCRs were found in many individuals. The study gave a list of under 200 TCR beta chains associated with cytomegalovirus. In vitro tests confirmed that a few of the cytomegalovirus-associated TCR beta chains recognize cytomegalovirus antigens. Of the cluster scores, approximately 94% were above 0 in a later analysis, which found that TCRs clustered in the first cohort also tended to co-occur in the approximately 130 validation repertoires. A later analysis had no HLA typing for the validation cohort, so co-occurrence there was scored across all 110 or so repertoires.

Library generation was performed with the immunoSEQ multiplex PCR assay. The paper's processing steps were these. A statistical classification framework was built to diagnose cytomegalovirus status from the catalog of TCR beta chain sequences. This is the immuneACCESS table as TCRdb keeps it, with only in-frame sequences that have V and J called. A part of the clones is gone; compared with another copy, unresolved V genes explain less than half, and the rest is unexplained. The V and J calls and the clone size are those of that table, but D and trimming were determined from the DNA. The sample table contains some 110,000 clones; only one count was recorded for roughly 83% of them. Approximately 4.9% of the sample comes from the top ten. Donors formed part of the validation cohort, which comprised 120 subjects and was distinct from the first cohort of some 700 subjects. The cysteine opens and the phenylalanine closes a CDR3 of 15 amino acids. The only DNA kept is the CDR3, 45 bases in frame from the first base. CDR1 is given as SNHLY and CDR2 as FYNNEI, both from the germline V gene. Clipping removes 6 bases from V and 5 bases from J, with 6 as the unmatched junction base count.

Sequencing was done on a sample of PBMCs. This sequence was found in a man younger than 35 in good health and CMV-seronegative. The chain joins TRBV2 to TRBJ1-4; the central 10 bases match TRBD1. The DNA is TGTGCCAGCAGGGACAGGGGGATCCCAAATGAAAAACTGTTTTTT. This gives the protein CASRDRGIPNEKLFF.